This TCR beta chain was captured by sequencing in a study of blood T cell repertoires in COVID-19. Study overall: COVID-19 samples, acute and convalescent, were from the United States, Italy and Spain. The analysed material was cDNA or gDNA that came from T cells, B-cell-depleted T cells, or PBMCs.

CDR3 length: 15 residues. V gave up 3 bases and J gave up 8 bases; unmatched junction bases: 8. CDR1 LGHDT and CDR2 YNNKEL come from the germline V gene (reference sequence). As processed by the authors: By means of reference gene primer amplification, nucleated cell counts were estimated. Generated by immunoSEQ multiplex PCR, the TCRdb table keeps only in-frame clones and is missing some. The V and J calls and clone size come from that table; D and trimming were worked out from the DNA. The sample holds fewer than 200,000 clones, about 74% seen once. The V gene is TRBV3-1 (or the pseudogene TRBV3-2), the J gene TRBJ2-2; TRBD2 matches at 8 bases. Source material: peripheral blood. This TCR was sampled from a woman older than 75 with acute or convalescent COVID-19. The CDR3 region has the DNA TGTGCCAGCAGCCAGGATAGCGGGATATTGGGGGAGCTGTTTTTT. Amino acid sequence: CASSQDSGILGELFF.